This T cell receptor beta chain was retrieved from a study of blood T cell repertoires in COVID-19. Study summary: Samples of COVID-19 (acute and convalescent) were obtained from the United States, Italy and Spain. The cDNA or gDNA used as material had been derived from T cells, B-cell-depleted T cells, or PBMCs.

Authors' analysis steps: Estimation of nucleated cell counts was performed using reference gene primer amplification. The repertoire was sequenced with immunoSEQ multiplex PCR; TCRdb's copy has only in-frame clones and lacks some. The DNA was the basis for D and trimming; V, J and clone size are from that table. The data hold 120,000 or so clones, with 70% to 80% observed a single time. This clone was seen only once. The specimen was peripheral blood. This clonotype was sampled from a man over 45 with acute or convalescent COVID-19.

This chain's CDR3 is CASSQGDRGGSPLHF. CDR3 DNA: TGTGCCAGCAGCCAAGGAGACAGGGGAGGTTCACCCCTCCACTTT. V usage is TRBV4-2 and J usage is TRBJ1-6; TRBD1 matches 8 bases. Trimming at V came to 1 base and at J to 9 bases, leaving 5 bases not matched to a gene. CDR3 length: 15 residues. The germline CDR1 and CDR2 sequences are LGHNA and YNFKEQ.